The T cell receptor beta chain under discussion was sequenced for a study of blood T cell repertoires in COVID-19. Whole-study context: Italy, Spain and the United States were the sources of the convalescent and acute COVID-19 samples.

Some clones are missing from TCRdb's copy, which holds only in-frame ones; the method was immunoSEQ multiplex PCR. This sample carries around 70,000 clones, about 85% of them seen once, and the ten largest clones take roughly 13%. The sequence was obtained from a man aged 50-60 years with COVID-19, enrolled during active disease. Sequenced: peripheral blood.

The CDR3 DNA reads as TGTGCCAGCAGCTCGACGACAGCTGGGGCCAACGTCCTGACTTTC. It translates to CASSSTTAGANVLTF. The J gene is TRBJ2-6, the V gene TRBV7-2; D perhaps matches TRBD1 (5 bases). The germline V gene has CDR1 SGHTA and CDR2 FQGNSA. The CDR3 covers 15 residues. V lost 4 bases, J lost 2 bases, and 9 bases lay in between.